This TCR beta chain was documented in a study of blood T cell repertoires in COVID-19. For the study at large: Samples representing acute and convalescent COVID-19 were sourced from the United States, Italy and Spain.

The V and J ends lost 5 bases and 8 bases, in that order; junction bases with no gene match: 6. The length of the CDR3 is 14 residues. Germline lookup yields CDR1 MNHEY and CDR2 SVGEGT. Here immunoSEQ multiplex PCR was the method, and the copy in TCRdb shows in-frame clones only, minus some. This sample has fewer than 250,000 clones, with around four fifths found just once. V and J are TRBV6-2 or TRBV6-3 and TRBJ1-4; 9 bases fit TRBD1. This clonotype originated in a man aged 50 or older with active or convalescent COVID-19. The sequencing sample was made of peripheral blood. CDR3 sequence (DNA): TGTGCCAGCAGTAAAAGACAGGGGGGCGAAAAACTGTTTTTT. It yields the protein CASSKRQGGEKLFF.